Each of the 17 T cell receptor beta chains below was sequenced from the same sample in a study of radiotherapy plus CTLA-4 blockade in lung cancer. The data were produced by immunoSEQ multiplex PCR, yet TCRdb's version contains in-frame clones alone and is incomplete. The sample lists tens of thousands of clones, approximately 81% occurring once. Sequenced material: peripheral blood, taken from a patient treated with radiotherapy plus ipilimumab. These receptors were taken from a human donor with non-small cell lung cancer that progressed on radiotherapy plus ipilimumab.

V gene TRBV11-3 combines with J gene TRBJ2-3; TRBD2 might be the D (7 bases). CDR1 is SGHNT, CDR2 YENEEA, per germline. This CDR3 comprises 12 residues. The V and J ends lost 5 bases and 6 bases respectively, with 9 bases between them. The CDR3 is CASSRGADTQYF. CDR3 in DNA: TGTGCCAGCAGCCGGGGGGCCGATACGCAGTATTTT.

This clone came up a few times. This sequence joins TRBV7-2 and TRBJ1-5; the D gene is possibly TRBD1 (5 bases). This CDR3 contains 15 residues. Trimming removed 4 bases from V and 2 bases from J, with 12 bases in between. The germline V gene encodes CDR1 SGHTA and CDR2 FQGNSA. Here the CDR3 DNA reads TGTGCCAGCAGCTGGGCGGGAGGGGGCAATCAGCCCCAGCATTTT. This translates into CASSWAGGGNQPQHF.

CDR3 amino acids: CASSLGRGGQSTGELFF. In DNA form, the CDR3 reads TGTGCCAGCAGCTTGGGGCGGGGGGGCCAGAGCACCGGGGAGCTGTTTTTT. The V gene is TRBV5-4, the J gene TRBJ2-2; TRBD2 matches at 9 bases. CDR3 length equals 17 residues. Germline-derived CDR1 and CDR2 are SGHNT and YYREEE (reference sequence). Trimming removed 0 bases from V and 4 bases from J; junction bases left unmatched: 7.

The V and J genes are TRBV18 and TRBJ2-7; perhaps TRBD1 as D (6 bases). CDR3 length: 14 amino acids. Germline V CDR1 and CDR2: KGHSH, LQKENI. Trimming removed 3 bases from V and 0 bases from J, with 9 bases in between. In DNA form, the CDR3 reads TGTGCCAGCTCACCCGGGGACAACTCCTACGAGCAGTACTTC. It specifies CASSPGDNSYEQYF.

This clone was observed a few times. The V and J genes are TRBV6-5 and TRBJ2-7, with a weak D call TRBD2 (6 bases). The CDR3 sequence is 14 residues long. Trimming pared 0 bases from V and 3 bases from J, leaving 9 bases between. The germline gives CDR1 MNHEY, CDR2 SVGAGI. CDR3 loop: CASSYSADYYEQYF. The CDR3 coding sequence is TGTGCCAGCAGTTACTCGGCGGACTACTACGAGCAGTACTTC.

The chain combines TRBV27 with TRBJ2-7, with a possible D match to TRBD1 (6 bases). Germline V gives CDR1 MNHEY, CDR2 SMNVEV (reference sequence). This CDR3 has 13 amino acids. V lost 6 bases and J lost 1, with 10 bases in between. The CDR3 spells CASSPGHSYEQYF. The CDR3 region has the DNA TGTGCCAGCAGCCCGGGACATTCCTACGAGCAGTACTTC.

V usage is TRBV28 and J usage is TRBJ1-2, with TRBD1 identical over 8 bases. The germline gives CDR1 MDHEN, CDR2 SYDVKM. The CDR3 consists of 15 residues. V was clipped by 6 bases and J by 6 bases; unmatched bases: 12. CDR3 amino acids: CASRKQGALVDGYTF. The CDR3 nucleotides are TGTGCCAGCAGGAAGCAGGGGGCGCTAGTAGATGGCTACACCTTC.

This clone was seen a few times. The chain uses TRBV5-4 and TRBJ1-2; no clear D. V gave up 1 base and J gave up 2 bases, with 9 bases separating them. Looked up from germline, CDR1 is SGHNT and CDR2 is YYREEE (reference sequence). The length of the CDR3 is 14 residues. CDR3 sequence reads: CASSLWGMNYGYTF. The CDR3 DNA follows: TGTGCCAGCAGCTTGTGGGGAATGAACTATGGCTACACCTTC.

DNA of the CDR3: TGTGCCAGCAGCTTAGAATATACGGTTTACCAAGAGACCCAGTACTTC. This translates into CASSLEYTVYQETQYF. V and J are TRBV11-2 and TRBJ2-5; unclear D gene. Between the trimmed V and J ends, which lost 0 bases and 0 bases, there was a span of 11 bases. Per the germline V gene, CDR1 is SGHAT and CDR2 is FQNNGV. The CDR3 loop spans 16 amino acids.

V and J are TRBV28 and TRBJ1-5, with TRBD1 matching over 8 bases. V trimming: 6 bases; J trimming: 0 bases; junction bases outside the gene matches: 13. CDR3 length: 18 residues. Germline CDR1 and CDR2: MDHEN and SYDVKM. CDR3 loop: CASSSQDRDPTSNQPQHF. Here the CDR3 DNA reads TGTGCCAGCAGCTCCCAGGACAGGGACCCCACTAGCAATCAGCCCCAGCATTTT.

This clone was seen more than once but under ten times. The J gene is TRBJ2-7, the V gene TRBV13; possibly TRBD1 for D (6 bases). Looked up from germline, CDR1 is PRHDT and CDR2 is FYEKMQ (reference sequence). V was clipped by 5 bases and J by 0 bases, with 11 bases between them. The CDR3 runs to 14 residues. The CDR3 DNA reads as TGTGCCAGCAGCCCCCAGGGGTCCTCCTACGAGCAGTACTTC. Encoded protein: CASSPQGSSYEQYF.

J is TRBJ1-1 and V is TRBV6-5; 8 nucleotides match TRBD1. Per the germline V gene, CDR1 is MNHEY and CDR2 is SVGAGI. With 6 bases clipped from V and 1 base from J, the junction kept 1 base outside the gene matches. There are 13 residues in the CDR3. CDR3 in amino acids: CASRGQENTEAFF. The CDR3 coding sequence is TGTGCCAGCAGGGGACAGGAGAACACTGAAGCTTTCTTT.

This clone has a handful of counts. V usage is TRBV27 and J usage is TRBJ2-1; 11 bases agree with TRBD2. CDR1 and CDR2 (germline): MNHEY, SMNVEV (reference sequence). The trim removed 9 bases at V and 4 bases at J, leaving 5 bases unmatched. The CDR3 covers 14 residues. The CDR3 loop reads CASTTSGTYNEQFF. The CDR3 DNA sequence: TGTGCCAGTACGACTAGCGGGACTTACAATGAGCAGTTCTTC.

The rearrangement joins TRBV27 to TRBJ2-7; a possible D gene is TRBD2 (5 bases). Germline lookup yields CDR1 MNHEY and CDR2 SMNVEV (reference sequence). The CDR3 totals 13 residues. With 3 bases removed from V and 3 bases from J, the gap between germline ends came to 9 bases. The CDR3 bases are TGTGCCAGCAGTTTCCAGCGGTTCTACGAGCAGTACTTC. It is translated as CASSFQRFYEQYF.

The V call is TRBV15, the J call TRBJ2-3; 7 bases fit TRBD2. CDR1 LNHNV and CDR2 YYDKDF come from the germline V gene (reference sequence). J was trimmed by 6 bases and V by 6 bases; bases with no gene match: 9. CDR3 length: 14 amino acids. The CDR3 sequence is CATRPQRGSDTQYF. The CDR3 nucleotides are TGTGCCACCAGGCCGCAGCGGGGCTCGGATACGCAGTATTTT.

The V gene is TRBV6-1, the J gene TRBJ2-3, with TRBD2 matching over 8 bases. Per germline, CDR1 MNHNS and CDR2 SASEGT. The ends lost 8 bases at V and 3 bases at J; junction bases unmatched: 7. The CDR3 spans 14 residues. The CDR3 DNA sequence: TGTGCCAGCCGGACTAGCCCTTTTACAGATACGCAGTATTTT. It translates to CASRTSPFTDTQYF.

This chain links TRBV7-2 with TRBJ2-3; TRBD2 might be the D (6 bases). The CDR3 is made up of 16 amino acids. The germline V gene encodes CDR1 SGHTA and CDR2 FQGNSA. V dropped 4 bases and J dropped 0 bases, with 14 bases sitting between them. The CDR3 sequence is CASSSSSAPSTDTQYF. The DNA for the CDR3 is TGTGCCAGCAGCTCGTCTAGCGCCCCTAGCACAGATACGCAGTATTTT. Full variable domain (remainder filled in from reference TRBV7-2 and TRBJ2-3): GAGVSQSPSNKVTEKGKDVELRCDPISGHTALYWYRQSLGQGLEFLIYFQGNSAPDKSGLPSDRFSAERTGGSVSTLTIQRTQQEDSAVYLCASSSSSAPSTDTQYFGPGTRLTVL.